These 2 T cell receptor beta chains came from one sample sequenced in a study of PD-1 blockade in classical Hodgkin lymphoma. Some clones are missing from TCRdb's copy, which holds only in-frame ones; the method was immunoSEQ multiplex PCR. The sample holds around 25,000 clones, 85% to 90% seen once. Time point noted: cycle 4 day 1 (C4D1), after five to seven weeks of nivolumab. Every patient relapsed after autologous stem cell transplantation, and brentuximab vedotin exposure varied. Sequenced here: peripheral blood mononuclear cells (PBMCs), sampled before the fourth cycle of nivolumab. These receptor sequences come from a human donor with classical Hodgkin lymphoma.

The chain couples TRBV29-1 to TRBJ2-5; unclear D gene. Germline loops: CDR1 SQVTM, CDR2 ANQGSEA. V was pared by 6 bases and J by 2 bases, with 10 bases between. CDR3 length: 12 amino acids. The CDR3 DNA reads TGCAGCGTGTCCCTTATTCAAGAGACCCAGTACTTC. Its translation is CSVSLIQETQYF.

This chain connects TRBV5-1 to TRBJ1-4; 7 bases line up with TRBD1. CDR1 SGHRS and CDR2 YFSETQ come from the germline V gene. V was pared by 4 bases and J by 4 bases, with 4 bases of the junction left unmatched. The CDR3 loop spans 14 amino acids. The CDR3 DNA follows: TGCGCCAGCAGCCCGGGACAGCTTAATGAAAAACTGTTTTTT. Translated, it gives CASSPGQLNEKLFF.